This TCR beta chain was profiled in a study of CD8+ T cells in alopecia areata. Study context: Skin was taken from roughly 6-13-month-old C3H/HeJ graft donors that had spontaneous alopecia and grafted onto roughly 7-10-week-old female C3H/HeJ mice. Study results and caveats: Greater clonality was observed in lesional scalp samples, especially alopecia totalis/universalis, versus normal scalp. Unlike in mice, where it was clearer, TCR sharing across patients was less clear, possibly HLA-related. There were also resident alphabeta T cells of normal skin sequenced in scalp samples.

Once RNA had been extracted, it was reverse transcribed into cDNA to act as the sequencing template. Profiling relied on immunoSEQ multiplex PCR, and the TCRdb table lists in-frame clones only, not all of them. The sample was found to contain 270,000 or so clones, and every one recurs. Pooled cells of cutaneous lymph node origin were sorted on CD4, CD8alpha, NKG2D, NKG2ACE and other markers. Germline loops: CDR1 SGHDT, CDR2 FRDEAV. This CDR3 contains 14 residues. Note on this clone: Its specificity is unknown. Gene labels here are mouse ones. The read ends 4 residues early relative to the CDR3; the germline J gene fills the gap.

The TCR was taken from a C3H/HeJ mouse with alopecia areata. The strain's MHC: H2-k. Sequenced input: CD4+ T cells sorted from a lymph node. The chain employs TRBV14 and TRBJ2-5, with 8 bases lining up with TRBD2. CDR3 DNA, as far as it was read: TGTGCCAGCACCAAAGGGGGGGCAGGTGAC. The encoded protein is CASTKGGAGD. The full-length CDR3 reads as CASTKGGAGDTQYF.